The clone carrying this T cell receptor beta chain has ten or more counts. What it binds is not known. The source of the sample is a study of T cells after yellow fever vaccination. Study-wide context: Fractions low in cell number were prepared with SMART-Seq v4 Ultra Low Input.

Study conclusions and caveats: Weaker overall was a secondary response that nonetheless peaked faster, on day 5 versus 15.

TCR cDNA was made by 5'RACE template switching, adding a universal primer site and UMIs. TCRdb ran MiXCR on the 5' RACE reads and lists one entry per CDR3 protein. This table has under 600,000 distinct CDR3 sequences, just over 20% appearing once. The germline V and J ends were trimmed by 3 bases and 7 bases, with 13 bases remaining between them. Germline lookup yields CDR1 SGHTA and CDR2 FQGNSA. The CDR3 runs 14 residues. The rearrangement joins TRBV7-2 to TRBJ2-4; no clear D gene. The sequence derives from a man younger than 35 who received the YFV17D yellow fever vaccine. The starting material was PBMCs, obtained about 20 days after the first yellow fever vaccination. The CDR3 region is CASSLDRTPNIQYF. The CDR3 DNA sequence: TGTGCCAGCAGCTTGGACCGGACCCCGAACATTCAGTACTTC.